This T cell receptor (beta chain) derives from a study of regulatory T cells in long-lasting Graves disease. Building of the TCR beta libraries involved iRepertoire HTBI primers and Arm-PCR of CDR3 regions. Each CDR3 protein gets one entry after TCRdb re-called the multiplex PCR reads with MiXCR. Of approximately 540,000 distinct CDR3 sequences detected, about 12% appear once; the ten largest clones hold approximately 9.6%. Time point specified: newly diagnosed GD, antithyroid drugs for less than 3 months. RNA isolated from PBMCs was used to make the TCR library. The CDR3 has 16 amino acids. J gave up 2 bases and V 1 base, and 5 bases lay outside the gene matches. The germline CDR1 and CDR2 sequences are SGHRS and YFSETQ. This sample also appeared in a second study, on T cells in Graves' hyperthyroidism and ophthalmopathy.

This TCR was sampled from a woman aged 25 to 39 with Graves disease. The sequenced sample was peripheral blood mononuclear cells (PBMCs), obtained at new diagnosis, from a patient treated with antithyroid drugs. The chain employs TRBV5-1 and TRBJ1-4, with TRBD1 identical over 7 bases. CDR3 nucleotide sequence: TGCGCCAGCAGCTTGAGGCCGGGACAGACTAATGAAAAACTGTTTTTT. Translating gives CASSLRPGQTNEKLFF.